The 12 T cell receptor beta chains below all came from one sample that was sequenced in a study of blood T cell repertoires in COVID-19 (TCRdb year 2020). Libraries came from the immunoSEQ multiplex PCR assay. The table was pulled from immuneACCESS by TCRdb, which kept in-frame rearrangements only. Such tables lose some clones; where checked, under half of the loss comes from unresolved V genes, and the rest has no known cause. The sample profile shows approximately 15,000 clones; approximately 90% of them were found once. 17% of the sample belongs to the ten largest clones. The sample comprised peripheral blood. The receptors originated from a human donor with active COVID-19. The donor label of this sample is uncertain.

The rearrangement uses TRBV7-9 and TRBJ2-7; 8 nucleotides match TRBD2. V was pared by 4 bases and J by 2 bases, with 19 bases of the junction left unmatched. The V gene's germline CDR1 is SEHNR and CDR2 FQNEAQ (reference sequence). CDR3 length equals 19 residues. The chain's CDR3 is CASSSLLSGGGSTPYEQYF. CDR3 nucleotide sequence: TGTGCCAGCAGCTCCCTCTTATCGGGGGGGGGATCTACGCCCTACGAGCAGTACTTC. The variable domain in full, completed from reference TRBV7-9 and TRBJ2-7, reads DTGVSQNPRHKITKRGQNVTFRCDPISEHNRLYWYRQTLGQGPEFLTYFQNEAQLEKSRLLSDRFSAERPKGSFSTLEIQRTEQGDSAMYLCASSSLLSGGGSTPYEQYFGPGTRLTVT.

V gene TRBV24-1 combines with J gene TRBJ2-7; D is uncertain. The germline V and J ends were trimmed by 5 bases and 0 bases, with 7 bases remaining between them. The CDR3 loop spans 13 amino acids. Germline V gene lookup returns CDR1 KGHDR and CDR2 SFDVKD. CDR3 region: CATSGAGSYEQYF. The CDR3 coding sequence is TGTGCCACCAGTGGGGCAGGCTCCTACGAGCAGTACTTC.

This clone came up once. The chain recombines TRBV11-2 with TRBJ2-1, with 9 positions matching TRBD1. Germline loops: CDR1 SGHAT, CDR2 FQNNGV. The CDR3 contains 16 residues. V was pared by 6 bases and J by 5 bases, with 11 bases of the junction left unmatched. The CDR3 loop is CASSPSPGQGNNEQFF. The CDR3 nucleotides read TGTGCCAGCAGTCCCTCGCCGGGACAGGGTAACAATGAGCAGTTCTTC.

DNA for the CDR3: TGTGCCAGCAGCTTAGTTCCGACTAGTTTTAGCACCGGGGAGCTGTTTTTT. It is translated as CASSLVPTSFSTGELFF. V gene TRBV7-9 combines with J gene TRBJ2-2, with TRBD2 as a possible D gene (6 bases). Per the germline V gene, CDR1 is SEHNR and CDR2 is FQNEAQ (reference sequence). The CDR3 contains 17 residues. Trimming took off 1 base at V and 4 bases at J, with 16 bases between the two ends.

The gene calls are TRBV18 and TRBJ2-7, with D maybe TRBD1 (6 bases). Germline CDR1 and CDR2: KGHSH and LQKENI. Trimming cost V 6 bases and J 7 bases, with 25 bases left between them. This CDR3 is 16 amino acids long. In DNA form, the CDR3 reads TGTGCCAGCTCTCGTCTTCCGGGACAAGGGATTGGGGAGCAGTACTTC. As protein: CASSRLPGQGIGEQYF.

The sample holds a few counts of this clone. The rearrangement joins TRBV7-2 to TRBJ1-3; the match to TRBD1 covers 7 bases. Germline lookup yields CDR1 SGHTA and CDR2 FQGNSA. The CDR3 has 14 residues. Germline trimming cut 3 bases from V and 4 bases from J; bases unmatched to any gene: 3. The CDR3 reads CASSFGTVGNTIYF. As DNA, the CDR3 is TGTGCCAGCAGCTTCGGGACAGTCGGAAACACCATATATTTT.

The chain uses TRBV11-1 and TRBJ2-4; weak D call: TRBD1 (5 bases). V lost 5 bases to trimming and J lost 1 base, with 15 bases between them. The length of the CDR3 is 16 residues. The germline CDR1 and CDR2 sequences are SGHAT and FQDESV (reference sequence). CDR3 in amino acids: CASSRSSGLAKNIQYF. The CDR3 DNA follows: TGTGCCAGCAGCCGGTCTTCAGGGTTGGCCAAAAACATTCAGTACTTC.

The table lists this clone with a count of one. The J gene is TRBJ2-3, the V gene TRBV7-3, with TRBD2 identical over 7 bases. Losses at the gene ends were 1 base for V and 6 bases for J; bases not matched to a gene: 13. Germline CDR1 and CDR2: SGHTA and FQGTGA. The CDR3 runs 17 residues. The chain's CDR3 is CASSLNEVGGGRDTQYF. The CDR3 DNA sequence: TGTGCCAGCAGCTTAAACGAGGTTGGGGGAGGGAGGGATACGCAGTATTTT.

The genes are TRBV3-1 (or the pseudogene TRBV3-2) and TRBJ1-1; 10 positions match TRBD1. The CDR3 consists of 16 residues. With 4 bases clipped from V and 6 bases from J, the junction kept 11 bases outside the gene matches. CDR1 and CDR2 (germline): LGHDT, YNNKEL (reference sequence). CDR3 in DNA: TGTGCCAGCAGCCCTCGGGACAGGGGTTTGAGGGCTGAAGCTTTCTTT. It is translated as CASSPRDRGLRAEAFF.

In this sample, this clone turned up once. This chain uses TRBV2 with TRBJ1-5, with TRBD1 identical over 8 bases. Germline lookup yields CDR1 SNHLY and CDR2 FYNNEI. CDR3 length equals 15 residues. Trimming took 5 bases from V and 3 from J; bases not matched to a gene: 6. CDR3 in amino acids: CASSPWTGNNQPQHF. The CDR3 nucleotides are TGTGCCAGCAGTCCGTGGACAGGGAACAATCAGCCCCAGCATTTT.

The chain has TRBV5-1 and TRBJ2-1, with 10 bases fitting TRBD2. V lost 1 base to trimming and J lost 7 bases; unmatched junction nucleotides: 5. The length of the CDR3 is 15 residues. From germline, CDR1 is SGHRS and CDR2 YFSETQ. DNA of the CDR3: TGCGCCAGCAGCTTGCATCCTAGCGGGAGAAATGAGCAGTTCTTC. Its protein product is CASSLHPSGRNEQFF.

The rearrangement joins TRBV19 to TRBJ2-3; 13 bases agree with TRBD2. Germline V gene lookup returns CDR1 LNHDA and CDR2 SQIVND (reference sequence). After removal of 4 bases from V and 0 bases from J, the junction contained 10 bases not matched to a gene. The CDR3 is 19 amino acids. The CDR3: CASSRSRTSGGASTDTQYF. The CDR3 nucleotides read TGTGCCAGTAGTAGATCCCGGACTAGCGGGGGTGCTAGCACAGATACGCAGTATTTT.